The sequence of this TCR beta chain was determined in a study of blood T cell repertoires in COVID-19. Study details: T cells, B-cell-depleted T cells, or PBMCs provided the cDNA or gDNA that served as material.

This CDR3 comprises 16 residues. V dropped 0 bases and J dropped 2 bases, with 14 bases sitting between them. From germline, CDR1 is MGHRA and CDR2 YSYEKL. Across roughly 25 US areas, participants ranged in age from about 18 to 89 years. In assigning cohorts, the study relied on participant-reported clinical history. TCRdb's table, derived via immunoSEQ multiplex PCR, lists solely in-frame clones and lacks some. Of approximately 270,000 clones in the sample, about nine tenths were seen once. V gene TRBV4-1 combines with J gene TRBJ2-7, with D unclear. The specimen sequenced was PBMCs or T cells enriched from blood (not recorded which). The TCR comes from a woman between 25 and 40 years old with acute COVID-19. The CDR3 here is CASSQDRRLHTYEQYF. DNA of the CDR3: TGCGCCAGCAGCCAAGATCGGCGGCTGCACACCTACGAGCAGTACTTC.